This TCR beta chain was sequenced in a study of blood T cell repertoires in COVID-19 (dated by TCRdb to 2020 to 2022). Broadly, across the study: Samples from collaborators originated in the United States, Italy and Spain and spanned both the acute and convalescent phases of COVID-19. The material from the prospective study consisted of cDNA or gDNA derived from T cells, B-cell-depleted T cells, or PBMCs. Deeply sampled blood TCRbeta repertoires from subjects exposed to, actively infected with, or recovered from COVID-19 were included in the dataset. The repertoires were made available in a free public database intended to serve as a resource for research on the immune response to SARS-CoV-2. The samples were drawn from two sources: the first 160 participants of the ongoing ImmuneRACE study, and 950 to 1,500 subjects contributed by 6 global collaborators. The sample metadata nearly always contained a de-identified subject ID, COVID-19 status, age in years and sex. Where available, HLA class I and class II types were taken from metadata supplied by the sample provider and were not determined by assay-based typing. Points the paper makes about the study in general: Clinical and demographic metadata were provided uncurated, with the amount varying by source and participant.

In the prospective study, participants were about 18 to 95 years old, resided in about two dozen geographic areas of the United States, and were enrolled through a virtual design. To assign participants to cohorts, the prospective study relied on clinical history that participants themselves reported in a screening survey and a study questionnaire. Recovered participants in ImmuneRACE Cohort 3 were defined as having two consecutive negative NP/OP PCR tests, clearance from a healthcare professional, or resolution of symptoms. Each participant in the prospective study had whole blood, serum and a nasopharyngeal or oropharyngeal swab collected by mobile phlebotomists. Prospective study participants could optionally give additional blood draws and questionnaires over a roughly two-month period. Before DNA extraction, blood samples from the prospective study were shipped at room temperature or frozen.

Based on the germline V gene, the CDR1 and CDR2 sequences are SGHTA and FQGNSA. Taken from cysteine to phenylalanine, the CDR3 has 13 residues. Only CDR3 DNA remains: 39 bases, in frame from the first base. V loses 5 bases of germline sequence and J loses 6 bases, and the interval between the two ends is 13 bases. Concerning this clone itself: The antigen this receptor binds is unknown. No much larger clone is present one base from it, and per-base qualities are unavailable.

The immunoSEQ Assay, a bias-controlled multiplex PCR, was used to amplify TCRbeta CDR3 regions from genomic DNA. The original pipeline was this. Within the assay, amplification of reference gene primers was used to estimate how many nucleated cells each sample contained. Sequence reads were collapsed and filtered to measure the absolute abundance of every unique TCRbeta CDR3 rearrangement. For each sample, productive Simpson clonality was calculated as the square root of Simpson's diversity index over productive rearrangements. Drawn from immuneACCESS, this table holds only the in-frame rearrangements with V and J called that TCRdb kept. Clones are partly lost; checked studies trace under half to an unresolved V gene and leave the rest unexplained. The DNA was the basis for D and trimming; V, J and clone size are from that table. This sample holds around 300,000 clones; around nine tenths were observed only once. Clones ranked in the top ten supply 1.7% of the sample.

The sequence derives from a woman in her thirties or forties who had recovered from COVID-19. Sample: PBMCs or T cells enriched from blood (not recorded which). The chain joins TRBV7-2 to TRBJ1-1, with an unclear D gene assignment. The DNA sequence is given as TGTGCCAGCAGCCCCCGTCTTATTTCTGAAGCTTTCTTT. Translated, it gives CASSPRLISEAFF.